A single T cell receptor beta chain is shown here with its context. Its antigen remains unknown. This record comes from a study of T cell repertoires and Cas9 in healthy adults. Overall study context: Characterization of SpCas9-reactive CD4 and CD8 T cells covered multi-effector potency, cytotoxicity and lineage.

The V gene end was trimmed by 3 bases and the J gene end by 4 bases; junction bases not matched to a gene: 11. CDR3 length equals 17 residues. Per germline, CDR1 KGHSH and CDR2 LQKENI. Profiling relied on immunoSEQ multiplex PCR, and the TCRdb table lists in-frame clones only, not all of them. The profile shows about 22,000 clones, 91% of them singletons. General study results and limits: In vitro, SpCas9-reactive Tregs were reported to curb effector T cell proliferation and function.

What was sequenced was CD4+ effector T cells (CD127+, CD25-, CD137-, CD154-) from PBMCs; culture status not recorded. This sequence originates from a human donor in good health. This sequence joins TRBV18 and TRBJ2-2, with 7 bases fitting TRBD1. The CDR3 region has the DNA TGTGCCAGCTCACCGCCCTCTCCCCGGACAGGCACCGGGGAGCTGTTTTTT. This encodes CASSPPSPRTGTGELFF.